The 21 T cell receptor beta chains below all came from one sample that was sequenced in a study of read filtering for tumor transcriptome and immune sequencing. This library used roughly 400 ng RNA and molecular barcoded adaptors spanning alpha/delta and beta/gamma chains. TCRdb reprocessed the reads with MiXCR, giving one entry per CDR3 protein. Seen here are about 60,000 distinct CDR3 sequences, 14% observed once, and the top ten hold 40% to 55%. Sequencing was carried out using a population of CD138-negative cells sorted from bone marrow. These receptors were collected from a donor aged 40 or older with multiple myeloma.

This clonotype was seen repeatedly, ten times or more. The chain combines TRBV28 with TRBJ2-1; D is uncertain. V shed 2 bases and J shed 3 bases, with 8 bases lying between them. The CDR3 runs 14 residues. Germline V CDR1 and CDR2: MDHEN, SYDVKM. The CDR3: CASSLSRLYNEQFF. The CDR3 coding sequence is TGTGCCAGCAGTTTAAGCAGGCTCTACAATGAGCAGTTCTTC.

This clonotype was detected a few times. CDR3: CASSFASDTQYF. CDR3 DNA sequence: TGTGCCAGCAGTTTTGCTTCAGATACGCAGTATTTT. The genes are TRBV27 and TRBJ2-3; D remains unclear. The CDR3 is made up of 12 amino acids. CDR1 and CDR2 from the germline V gene are MNHEY and SMNVEV (reference sequence). V lost 3 bases and J 4 bases, leaving 5 bases between the germline ends.

This clonotype was seen at least ten times. The chain joins TRBV29-1 to TRBJ1-1; D perhaps matches TRBD1 (6 bases). Germline-derived CDR1 and CDR2 are SQVTM and ANQGSEA. There are 11 residues in the CDR3. Trimming pared 6 bases from V and 4 bases from J, leaving 9 bases between. The CDR3 here is CSVTGSTEAFF. CDR3 sequence (DNA): TGCAGCGTAACAGGGTCCACTGAAGCTTTCTTT.

The chain has TRBV29-1 and TRBJ2-3, with D possibly TRBD1 on 5 matching bases. Germline CDR1 and CDR2: SQVTM and ANQGSEA. The CDR3 sequence is 14 residues long. V lost 6 bases, J lost 6 bases, and 19 bases lay in between. Written as DNA, the CDR3 is TGCAGCGTCCAGGGAAGAGGTGCGATGGATACGCAGTATTTT. It encodes CSVQGRGAMDTQYF.

This clonotype was observed many times. The V and J genes are TRBV9 and TRBJ1-1, with D tentatively TRBD1 (6 bases). The CDR3 is 12 residues long. Germline V lookup: CDR1 SGDLS, CDR2 YYNGEE. The V end lost 7 bases, the J end lost 2 bases, and 9 bases lay between the germline ends. CDR3 sequence: CASQGPNTEAFF. Here the CDR3 DNA reads TGTGCCAGCCAGGGGCCTAACACTGAAGCTTTCTTT.

On this clonotype: This clone may be a read error of a much larger clone one base away. This chain uses TRBV30 with TRBJ1-1, with 7 bases fitting TRBD1. The CDR3 is 13 residues long. Germline-derived CDR1 and CDR2 are GTSNPN and SVGIG (reference sequence). With V trimmed by 3 bases and J by 4 bases, 5 bases remained unmatched. The CDR3 DNA reads as TGTGCCTGGAGACGACAGGGACCCACTGAAGCTTTCTTT. Translated: CAWRRQGPTEAFF.

This clonotype was recorded at least ten times. This sequence joins TRBV7-9 and TRBJ2-3; a possible D gene is TRBD2 (6 bases). The CDR3 spans 13 residues. The germline V gene has CDR1 SEHNR and CDR2 FQNEAQ (reference sequence). Between the trimmed V and J ends, which lost 5 bases and 2 bases, there was a span of 8 bases. The CDR3: CASSRDSTDTQYF. The CDR3 DNA reads TGTGCCAGCAGCCGGGACTCCACAGATACGCAGTATTTT.

This clonotype was detected many times. V and J are TRBV7-9 and TRBJ2-1; D ambiguous. The germline CDR1 and CDR2 sequences are SEHNR and FQNEAQ (reference sequence). This CDR3 comprises 13 residues. V lost 0 bases to trimming and J lost 4 bases, with 4 bases between them. The CDR3 reads CASSLAEYNEQFF. The CDR3 bases are TGTGCCAGCAGCTTAGCTGAATACAATGAGCAGTTCTTC.

This clonotype was counted ten times or more. The chain combines TRBV20-1 with TRBJ2-1, with 14 bases lining up with TRBD2. V shed 6 bases, J shed 3 bases, and the junction held 16 bases outside the gene matches. Germline V gene lookup returns CDR1 DFQATT and CDR2 SNEGSKA (reference sequence). This CDR3 has 19 amino acids. The CDR3 sequence: CSAPRLAGGPGASYNEQFF. CDR3 nucleotide sequence: TGCAGTGCGCCCCGACTAGCGGGAGGGCCCGGGGCTAGCTACAATGAGCAGTTCTTC.

In this sample, this clonotype turned up many times. The V and J genes are TRBV20-1 and TRBJ2-7, with 7 positions matching TRBD1. Germline CDR1 and CDR2: DFQATT and SNEGSKA (reference sequence). This CDR3 is 12 amino acids long. CDR3 DNA sequence: TGCAGCAACCGGGACAGAGACTACGAGCAGTACTTC. As protein: CSNRDRDYEQYF.

This clonotype was observed many times. The chain recombines TRBV13 with TRBJ2-1; the D gene is possibly TRBD1 (5 bases). CDR3 length: 12 amino acids. From germline, CDR1 is PRHDT and CDR2 FYEKMQ (reference sequence). V shed 5 bases and J shed 8 bases, with 10 bases lying between them. The CDR3 DNA follows: TGTGCCAGCAGCCCCCCCAGGGATGAGCAGTTCTTC. It is translated as CASSPPRDEQFF.

For this clonotype: In this CDR3 the conserved last residue, phenylalanine or tryptophan, is missing, so a read error is likely. The CDR3, as DNA: TGTGCCAGCACCGACGAGAAGGGGGTCACTGAAGCTTTCATT. This codes for CASTDEKGVTEAFI. V is TRBV28 and J is TRBJ1-1, with a tentative D call TRBD1 (6 bases). CDR3 length: 14 residues. Looked up from germline, CDR1 is MDHEN and CDR2 is SYDVKM. The V and J ends lost 7 bases and 4 bases respectively, with 16 bases between them.

This chain connects TRBV19 to TRBJ2-4; 13 nucleotides line up with TRBD2. The junction had 4 bases not matched to a gene; V was cut back by 9 bases and J by 8 bases. The germline CDR1 and CDR2 sequences are LNHDA and SQIVND (reference sequence). The CDR3 has 13 amino acids. CDR3 nucleotide sequence: TGTGCCAGCGGGACTAGCGGGAAGGACATTCAGTACTTC. Amino acid sequence: CASGTSGKDIQYF.

This clonotype was recorded at least ten times. The V gene is TRBV25-1, the J gene TRBJ2-1; 12 bases map to TRBD2. The ends lost 2 bases at V and 8 bases at J; junction bases unmatched: 10. This CDR3 contains 17 residues. CDR1 and CDR2 (germline): MGHDK, SYGVNS. In DNA, the CDR3 is TGTGCCAGCAGTGAACTAGGCCTAGCGGGAGGGCCTTATGAGCAGTTCTTC. Protein sequence: CASSELGLAGGPYEQFF.

For this clonotype: This clone may be a read error of a much larger clone one base away. V and J are TRBV6-1 and TRBJ2-3, with D uncertain. Germline V gives CDR1 MNHNS, CDR2 SASEGT. Trimming shortened V by 7 bases and J by 2 bases, and 13 bases separated the two germline ends. CDR3 length: 14 residues. The CDR3 region has the DNA TGTGCCAGCAAAGCGTGCTCTCCCACAGATACGCAGTATTTT. Protein: CASKACSPTDTQYF.

At least ten counts were recorded for this clonotype. The rearrangement links TRBV20-1 to TRBJ1-6, with D perhaps matching TRBD1 (6 bases). Germline loops: CDR1 DFQATT, CDR2 SNEGSKA (reference sequence). V gave up 2 bases and J gave up 10 bases, with 15 bases separating them. CDR3 length: 14 amino acids. This CDR3 reads CSARKGVRDSPLHF. For the CDR3, the DNA is TGCAGTGCTAGAAAGGGGGTCAGGGACTCACCCCTCCACTTT.

Details on this clonotype: A much larger clone sits a single nucleotide away, making a read error possible. The chain joins TRBV11-2 to TRBJ2-7, with 7 bases that match TRBD2. The germline CDR1 and CDR2 sequences are SGHAT and FQNNGV. V gave up 0 bases and J gave up 2 bases; unmatched junction bases: 10. The CDR3 has 17 residues. CDR3 DNA: TGTGCCAGCAGCTTAGATTCCCAGGGTGCGGGGGCCTACGAGCAGTACTTC. It translates to CASSLDSQGAGAYEQYF.

This clonotype was seen repeatedly, ten times or more. The chain combines TRBV19 with TRBJ2-2, with 8 bases aligning to TRBD1. CDR1 is LNHDA, CDR2 SQIVND, per germline (reference sequence). After removal of 7 bases from V and 2 bases from J, the junction contained 6 bases not matched to a gene. The CDR3 runs to 15 residues. Written as DNA, the CDR3 is TGTGCCAGTAAGGGGACAGGATACAACACCGGGGAGCTGTTTTTT. Translated, it gives CASKGTGYNTGELFF.

This clonotype appeared a single time. The V and J genes are TRBV6-2 or TRBV6-3 and TRBJ2-1; no definite D call. This CDR3 is built from 11 residues. The germline V gene has CDR1 MNHEY and CDR2 SVGEGT. Trimming pared 6 bases from V and 9 bases from J, leaving 9 bases between. CDR3 region: CASRIVSEQFF. The CDR3 region has the DNA TGTGCCAGCAGAATAGTCAGTGAGCAGTTCTTC.

This clonotype was counted a few times. The rearrangement uses TRBV29-1 and TRBJ2-5; 7 nucleotides align to TRBD2. The germline V gene encodes CDR1 SQVTM and CDR2 ANQGSEA. The CDR3 loop spans 20 amino acids. V shed 1 base, J shed 2 bases, and the junction held 22 bases outside the gene matches. The CDR3 bases are TGCAGCGTTGAAGTTATATTCCTGCTAGCGGAGAAGCAAAGACAAGAGACCCAGTACTTC. Encoded protein: CSVEVIFLLAEKQRQETQYF. Variable domain in full (rest from reference TRBV29-1 and TRBJ2-5): SAVISQKPSRDICQRGTSLTIQCQVDSQVTMMFWYRQQPGQSLTLIATANQGSEATYESGFVIDKFPISRPNLTFSTLTVSNMSPEDSSIYLCSVEVIFLLAEKQRQETQYFGPGTRLLVL.

This chain uses TRBV6-6 with TRBJ1-2, with 8 bases fitting TRBD1. The germline CDR1 and CDR2 sequences are MNHNY and SVGAGI (reference sequence). V lost 6 bases to trimming and J lost 4 bases; unmatched junction nucleotides: 4. The CDR3 is 13 amino acids. CDR3 amino acids: CASRVQGGYGYTF. In DNA, the CDR3 is TGTGCCAGCAGGGTACAGGGGGGCTATGGCTACACCTTC.